The 28 T cell receptor beta chains below all came from one sample that was sequenced in a study of Ad26.COV2.S vaccination and SARS-CoV-2 variants. Noted treatment: around 19 received Ad26.COV2.S at low or high dose, single or two shots; 5 received placebo; per-sample allocation not given. Vaccine and placebo recipients were sampled on day 63 after the first injection. Profiling relied on immunoSEQ multiplex PCR, and the TCRdb table lists in-frame clones only, not all of them. In the table there are hundreds of thousands of clones, approximately 90% of which are singletons. Sequencing was performed on peripheral blood, taken in a trial of Ad26.COV2.S vaccine versus placebo. These receptors were taken from a person between 18 and 60 years old who received the Ad26.COV2.S COVID-19 vaccine or a placebo.

The gene calls are TRBV19 and TRBJ1-1, with TRBD1 matching 9 bases. J gave up 3 bases and V 5 bases, and 7 bases lay outside the gene matches. Germline CDR1 and CDR2: LNHDA and SQIVND (reference sequence). The CDR3 spans 15 residues. The chain's CDR3 is CASSVAQGAHTEAFF. CDR3 sequence (DNA): TGTGCCAGTAGTGTCGCACAGGGGGCACACACTGAAGCTTTCTTT.

The rearrangement uses TRBV10-3 and TRBJ1-5; 7 bases agree with TRBD1. The CDR3 is made up of 15 amino acids. Germline assignment: CDR1 ENHRY and CDR2 SYGVKD. V lost 4 bases and J lost 0; bases outside the gene matches: 3. The CDR3 sequence: CAISGTGYSNQPQHF. The DNA of the CDR3 is TGTGCCATCAGTGGGACAGGATATAGCAATCAGCCCCAGCATTTT.

The chain's CDR3 is CASSPMTSGNYNEQFF. The DNA for the CDR3 is TGTGCCAGCAGCCCTATGACTAGCGGAAACTACAATGAGCAGTTCTTC. This chain links TRBV7-2 with TRBJ2-1; 9 nucleotides agree with TRBD2. Germline-derived CDR1 and CDR2 are SGHTA and FQGNSA. V shed 5 bases, J shed 3 bases, and the junction held 8 bases outside the gene matches. CDR3 size: 16 residues.

The genes are TRBV5-5 and TRBJ2-7; D remains ambiguous. CDR3 size: 14 residues. Trimming took 4 bases from V and 1 from J, leaving 12 bases between them. Germline V gene data show CDR1 as SGHKS and CDR2 as YYEKEE (reference sequence). The chain's CDR3 is CASSPQADSYEQYF. The CDR3 coding sequence is TGTGCCAGCAGCCCCCAGGCCGATTCCTACGAGCAGTACTTC.

The chain links TRBV19 to TRBJ1-2, with D unresolved. V gave up 1 base and J gave up 2 bases, with 5 bases separating them. The CDR3 extends over 13 amino acids. Per germline, CDR1 LNHDA and CDR2 SQIVND (reference sequence). Here the CDR3 reads CASSIGENYGYTF. In nucleotides, the CDR3 is TGTGCCAGTAGTATAGGAGAGAACTATGGCTACACCTTC.

This rearrangement joins TRBV10-3 to TRBJ2-2, with D possibly matching TRBD1 (6 bases). Trimming cost V 10 bases and J 0 bases, with 9 bases left between them. This CDR3 is built from 13 residues. The germline gives CDR1 ENHRY, CDR2 SYGVKD. CDR3: CATRTANTGELFF. In DNA, the CDR3 is TGTGCCACCCGGACAGCGAACACCGGGGAGCTGTTTTTT.

The chain combines TRBV11-2 with TRBJ2-7; 7 positions agree with TRBD1. V shed 2 bases, J shed 0 bases, and the junction held 13 bases outside the gene matches. The CDR3 extends over 18 amino acids. CDR1 is SGHAT and CDR2 is FQNNGV in the germline V gene. CDR3 in DNA: TGTGCCAGCAGCTTACCGTTCTATGGGGACAGCAACTCCTACGAGCAGTACTTC. Translated, it gives CASSLPFYGDSNSYEQYF. Together with reference TRBV11-2 and TRBJ2-7, the CDR3 gives the full variable domain: EAGVAQSPRYKIIEKRQSVAFWCNPISGHATLYWYQQILGQGPKLLIQFQNNGVVDDSQLPKDRFSAERLKGVDSTLKIQPAKLEDSAVYLCASSLPFYGDSNSYEQYFGPGTRLTVT.

The rearrangement uses TRBV2 and TRBJ1-2, with TRBD1 matching 7 bases. CDR3 length: 12 residues. Unmatched junction bases numbered 1, after V lost 9 bases and J lost 0 bases. The germline V gene has CDR1 SNHLY and CDR2 FYNNEI. As DNA, the CDR3 is TGTGCCAGGCAGGGGGCTAACTATGGCTACACCTTC. Protein: CARQGANYGYTF.

V gene TRBV18 combines with J gene TRBJ1-1, with D possibly TRBD1 on 5 matching bases. Trimming shortened V by 4 bases and J by 6 bases, and 12 bases separated the two germline ends. CDR3 length: 13 amino acids. The germline gives CDR1 KGHSH, CDR2 LQKENI. In DNA form, the CDR3 reads TGTGCCAGCTCACAAGATAGAGGGGCTGAAGCTTTCTTT. Protein: CASSQDRGAEAFF.

This sequence joins TRBV30 and TRBJ1-1, with TRBD1 as a possible D gene (5 bases). V shed 3 bases and J shed 1 base, with 15 bases lying between them. The CDR3 spans 15 residues. CDR1 and CDR2 (germline): GTSNPN, SVGIG (reference sequence). The CDR3, as DNA: TGTGCCTGGAGGGATGACAGTGAAACGAACACTGAAGCTTTCTTT. It yields the protein CAWRDDSETNTEAFF.

The CDR3 region has the DNA TGTGCCAGCAGCTTGGAAGGGATGGGCAGGGGGGCCTACAATGAGCAGTTCTTC. Translation gives CASSLEGMGRGAYNEQFF. This sequence joins TRBV5-4 and TRBJ2-1, with D possibly TRBD1 on 7 matching bases. The CDR3 length is 18 residues. Germline CDR1 reads SGHNT; CDR2 reads YYREEE (reference sequence). Deletions cut 0 bases from V and 2 bases from J, with 18 bases between.

This sequence joins TRBV5-1 and TRBJ2-2; TRBD1 might be the D (5 bases). V was clipped by 1 base and J by 2 bases, with 12 bases between them. CDR1 SGHRS and CDR2 YFSETQ come from the germline V gene. The CDR3 contains 16 residues. The CDR3 DNA reads TGCGCCAGCAGCTTGCATGGCCAGGGCAACACCGGGGAGCTGTTTTTT. This gives the protein CASSLHGQGNTGELFF.

The rearrangement uses TRBV5-5 and TRBJ2-4; perhaps TRBD2 as D (8 bases). Germline CDR1 reads SGHKS; CDR2 reads YYEKEE (reference sequence). Trimming took 4 bases from V and 6 from J, leaving 23 bases between them. The length of the CDR3 is 17 residues. The CDR3 here is CASSPTGGGIRGNIQYF. The CDR3 DNA reads TGTGCCAGCAGCCCAACGGGAGGGGGCATTCGGGGAAACATTCAGTACTTC.

Of note for this clone: A read error may account for a junction end that differs from germline. The chain's CDR3 is CAISSGATTSGQYF. The CDR3 bases are TGTGCCATCAGCTCAGGGGCCACCACCTCCGGGCAGTACTTC. The chain recombines TRBV5-4 with TRBJ2-7; D might be TRBD1 (6 bases). The CDR3 is made up of 14 amino acids. Germline-derived CDR1 and CDR2 are SGHNT and YYREEE (reference sequence). The full variable domain, its missing parts supplied by reference TRBV5-4 and TRBJ2-7, is ETGVTQSPTHLIKTRGQQVTLRCSSQSGHNTVSWYQQALGQGPQFIFQYYREEENGRGNFPPRFSGLQFPNYSSELNVNALELDDSALYLCAISSGATTSGQYFGPGTRLTVT.

The rearrangement links TRBV9 to TRBJ1-2; TRBD1 aligns across 8 bases. The CDR3 is 16 amino acids. Trimming cost V 3 bases and J 5 bases; bases outside gene matches: 12. CDR1 and CDR2 (germline): SGDLS, YYNGEE. This chain's CDR3 is CASSGSQGGDIYGYTF. The CDR3 nucleotides are TGTGCCAGCAGCGGATCACAGGGGGGAGATATTTATGGCTACACCTTC.

This rearrangement joins TRBV6-5 to TRBJ2-1, with TRBD2 as a possible D gene (6 bases). In germline, CDR1 is MNHEY, CDR2 SVGAGI. The CDR3 contains 15 residues. Trimming removed 0 bases at V and 2 bases at J, with 8 bases between. CDR3: CASSYSTSPYNEQFF. The DNA of the CDR3 is TGTGCCAGCAGTTACTCAACTAGCCCCTACAATGAGCAGTTCTTC.

V and J are TRBV7-2 and TRBJ2-5, with a tentative D call TRBD2 (6 bases). This CDR3 spans 14 amino acids. The germline gives CDR1 SGHTA, CDR2 FQGNSA. Trimming shortened V by 10 bases and J by 3 bases, and 18 bases separated the two germline ends. The CDR3 region has the DNA TGTGCCACCTCCCATGGGACTGGGGAAGAGACCCAGTACTTC. Its translation is CATSHGTGEETQYF.

The genes are TRBV19 and TRBJ1-6; D possibly corresponds to TRBD1 (5 bases). This CDR3 contains 16 residues. Germline V lookup: CDR1 LNHDA, CDR2 SQIVND (reference sequence). Deletions cut 7 bases from V and 0 bases from J, with 13 bases between. The chain's CDR3 is CASTFTTVSYNSPLHF. The CDR3 nucleotides are TGTGCCAGTACCTTTACGACAGTCTCCTATAATTCACCCCTCCACTTT. Filled out from reference TRBV19 and TRBJ1-6, the complete variable domain reads DGGITQSPKYLFRKEGQNVTLSCEQNLNHDAMYWYRQDPGQGLRLIYYSQIVNDFQKGDIAEGYSVSREKKESFPLTVTSAQKNPTAFYLCASTFTTVSYNSPLHFGNGTRLTVT.

CDR3 nucleotide sequence: TGCGCCAGCAGCCATCCGGGACTAGATCAGAATGAGCAGTTCTTC. Its protein product is CASSHPGLDQNEQFF. The J gene is TRBJ2-1, the V gene TRBV4-3, with 8 bases fitting TRBD2. V gave up 3 bases and J gave up 7 bases; unmatched junction bases: 8. This CDR3 is built from 15 residues. Germline CDR1 reads LGHNA; CDR2 reads YSLEER.

V is TRBV29-1 and J is TRBJ2-2; no clear D. The germline CDR1 and CDR2 sequences are SQVTM and ANQGSEA. Trimming took 2 bases from V and 1 from J, leaving 8 bases between them. There are 14 residues in the CDR3. The CDR3 DNA reads TGCAGCGTTGAACTACAGCTGAACACCGGGGAGCTGTTTTTT. Protein product: CSVELQLNTGELFF.

This chain links TRBV5-4 with TRBJ2-3; possible D gene TRBD2, 6 bases. V lost 3 bases to trimming and J lost 4 bases, with 15 bases between them. CDR3 length: 15 amino acids. Germline loops: CDR1 SGHNT, CDR2 YYREEE (reference sequence). This chain's CDR3 is CASSSKTSSADTQYF. The DNA for the CDR3 is TGTGCCAGCAGCTCCAAGACTAGTTCTGCAGATACGCAGTATTTT.

V and J are TRBV18 and TRBJ1-1, with 8 bases identical to TRBD1. The germline gives CDR1 KGHSH, CDR2 LQKENI. Trimming at V came to 3 bases and at J to 5 bases, leaving 8 bases not matched to a gene. The CDR3 length is 15 residues. CDR3: CASSPTLTGETEAFF. In DNA, the CDR3 is TGTGCCAGCTCACCGACCCTGACAGGGGAGACTGAAGCTTTCTTT.

The chain links TRBV14 to TRBJ1-1; D gene ambiguous. Trimming removed 1 base from V and 1 base from J, with 7 bases in between. The CDR3 consists of 14 residues. Per germline, CDR1 SGHDN and CDR2 FVKESK. DNA for the CDR3: TGTGCCAGCAGCCAAGCCCAGAGGAACACTGAAGCTTTCTTT. The encoded protein is CASSQAQRNTEAFF.

The genes are TRBV6-5 and TRBJ1-1; D remains ambiguous. Trimming pared 5 bases from V and 0 bases from J, leaving 7 bases between. Germline assignment: CDR1 MNHEY and CDR2 SVGAGI. This CDR3 has 13 residues. The CDR3 reads CASSTEMNTEAFF. Written as DNA, the CDR3 is TGTGCCAGCAGTACTGAAATGAACACTGAAGCTTTCTTT.

This clone was seen just once. The V gene is TRBV7-6, the J gene TRBJ2-1, with TRBD2 identical over 9 bases. The CDR3 contains 17 residues. Germline loops: CDR1 SGHVS, CDR2 FNYEAQ. J lost 0 bases, V lost 5 bases, and 8 bases had no gene match. CDR3 residues: CASSARLAERSYNEQFF. CDR3 nucleotide sequence: TGTGCCAGCAGCGCACGACTAGCGGAACGCTCCTACAATGAGCAGTTCTTC.

This clone was recorded only once. The rearrangement links TRBV6-2 or TRBV6-3 to TRBJ2-7; D ambiguous. The CDR3 is made up of 14 amino acids. With 5 bases removed from V and 3 bases from J, the gap between germline ends came to 14 bases. The germline CDR1 and CDR2 sequences are MNHEY and SVGEGT. As DNA, the CDR3 is TGTGCCAGCAGTATTATACTCCCGGACTACGAGCAGTACTTC. Translating gives CASSIILPDYEQYF.

Details on this clone: This specimen includes other DNA sequences encoding the same CDR3. The chain has TRBV28 and TRBJ2-7; 11 bases are shared with TRBD2. Germline V gives CDR1 MDHEN, CDR2 SYDVKM. This CDR3 comprises 16 residues. Unmatched junction bases numbered 5, after V lost 1 base and J lost 3 bases. CDR3 amino acids: CASSLSGTSGSYEQYF. As DNA, the CDR3 is TGTGCCAGCAGTTTATCAGGAACTAGCGGGAGCTACGAGCAGTACTTC.

The chain joins TRBV23-1 to TRBJ2-7, with 10 bases that match TRBD1. TRBV23-1 is given ORF status, its function remaining uncertain. With V trimmed by 0 bases and J by 3 bases, 5 bases remained unmatched. The CDR3 length is 16 residues. The CDR3 spells CASSQSIGQGVYEQYF. The CDR3, as DNA: TGCGCCAGCAGTCAATCGATAGGACAGGGGGTCTACGAGCAGTACTTC.